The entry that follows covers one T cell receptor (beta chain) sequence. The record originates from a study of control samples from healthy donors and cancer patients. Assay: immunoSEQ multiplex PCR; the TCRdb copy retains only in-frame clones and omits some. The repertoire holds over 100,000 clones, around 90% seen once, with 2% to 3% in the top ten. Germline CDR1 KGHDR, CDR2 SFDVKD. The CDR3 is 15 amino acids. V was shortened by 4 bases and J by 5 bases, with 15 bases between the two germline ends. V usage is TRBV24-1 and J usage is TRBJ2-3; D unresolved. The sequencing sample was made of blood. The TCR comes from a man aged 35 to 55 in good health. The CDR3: CATSDPSWLGDTQYF. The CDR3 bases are TGTGCCACCAGTGACCCCTCCTGGTTGGGAGATACGCAGTATTTT.